This passage covers 20 T cell receptor beta chains from one sample sequenced in a study of Tregs in tolerant kidney transplant recipients. Assay: immunoSEQ multiplex PCR; the TCRdb copy retains only in-frame clones and omits some. The profile shows 85,000 to 100,000 clones, approximately 93% of them singletons. The input for sequencing was CD4+ T cells from blood, taken before the transplant. These receptors all stem from a human donor who received a combined kidney and bone marrow transplant.

This chain joins TRBV7-9 and TRBJ2-3; D is possibly TRBD1 (5 bases). From germline, CDR1 is SEHNR and CDR2 FQNEAQ (reference sequence). CDR3 size: 16 residues. V was clipped by 4 bases and J by 4 bases, with 18 bases between them. The CDR3 bases are TGTGCCAGCAGCTCAGGGCAGGTTACATCAGCAGATACGCAGTATTTT. This gives the protein CASSSGQVTSADTQYF.

This chain links TRBV27 with TRBJ2-5; tentatively, D is TRBD2 (6 bases). CDR1 and CDR2 (germline): MNHEY, SMNVEV (reference sequence). The CDR3 is made up of 14 amino acids. Trimming left V 6 bases short and J 5 bases short, with 16 bases between. CDR3 DNA: TGTGCCAGCAGGTTCTGGGGAGGCGGGGAGACCCAGTACTTC. Translation: CASRFWGGGETQYF.

J is TRBJ1-2 and V is TRBV29-1; the D is unclear. CDR3 length: 11 amino acids. CDR1 is SQVTM, CDR2 ANQGSEA, per germline. V lost 4 bases and J lost 3, with 6 bases in between. The CDR3 region is CSVGQDYGYTF. CDR3 nucleotides: TGCAGCGTTGGTCAGGACTATGGCTACACCTTC.

The CDR3 sequence is CASSVYSGGPNYEQYF. The CDR3 DNA reads as TGTGCCAGCAGCGTATATAGCGGGGGCCCAAATTACGAGCAGTACTTC. The J gene is TRBJ2-7, the V gene TRBV9, with 9 bases matching TRBD2. CDR3 length: 16 residues. With 1 base clipped from V and 4 bases from J, the junction kept 9 bases outside the gene matches. CDR1 is SGDLS, CDR2 YYNGEE, per germline.

V gene TRBV7-2 combines with J gene TRBJ2-7; TRBD1 agrees at 8 bases. This CDR3 comprises 13 residues. Trimming at V came to 5 bases and at J to 4 bases, leaving 4 bases not matched to a gene. CDR1 is SGHTA and CDR2 is FQGNSA in the germline V gene. The CDR3 here is CASSKDRDYEQYF. In DNA, the CDR3 is TGTGCCAGCAGCAAGGACAGGGATTACGAGCAGTACTTC.

The sample holds one count of this clone. The CDR3 nucleotides are TGTGCCAGCATGAACAGGGGGATACAAAACTATGGCTACACCTTC. It is translated as CASMNRGIQNYGYTF. The rearrangement links TRBV2 to TRBJ1-2; 8 bases are a match to TRBD1. J gave up 2 bases and V 7 bases, and 9 bases lay outside the gene matches. Germline CDR1 and CDR2: SNHLY and FYNNEI. This CDR3 has 15 residues.

This chain uses TRBV11-1 with TRBJ2-5, with D tentatively TRBD2 (6 bases). Trimming removed 5 bases at V and 2 bases at J, with 18 bases between. Germline V gene sequence: CDR1 SGHAT, CDR2 FQDESV (reference sequence). The CDR3 extends over 16 amino acids. The CDR3 is CASSHPVEGPQETQYF. The CDR3 DNA reads TGTGCCAGCAGCCACCCGGTGGAGGGCCCACAAGAGACCCAGTACTTC.

The chain combines TRBV7-9 with TRBJ2-5, with D possibly being TRBD2 (5 bases). Trimming removed 5 bases from V and 2 bases from J, with 18 bases in between. The CDR3 covers 16 residues. Germline values: CDR1 SEHNR, CDR2 FQNEAQ (reference sequence). The CDR3 sequence: CASSTRASYLQETQYF. The DNA for the CDR3 is TGTGCCAGCAGCACGCGGGCTAGTTACCTACAAGAGACCCAGTACTTC.

This chain uses TRBV18 with TRBJ1-4; the D gene is possibly TRBD1 (6 bases). Germline-derived CDR1 and CDR2 are KGHSH and LQKENI. Trimming pared 3 bases from V and 6 bases from J, leaving 17 bases between. CDR3 length: 16 residues. The CDR3 here is CASSPQLNAGDEKLFF. CDR3 coding DNA: TGTGCCAGCTCACCCCAGCTTAACGCAGGGGATGAAAAACTGTTTTTT.

V usage is TRBV5-4 and J usage is TRBJ2-3; 12 bases fit TRBD2. The junction had 6 bases not matched to a gene; V was cut back by 0 bases and J by 7 bases. Per the germline V gene, CDR1 is SGHNT and CDR2 is YYREEE (reference sequence). This CDR3 comprises 16 residues. In DNA form, the CDR3 reads TGTGCCAGCAGCTTGGGGCTAGCGGGGGGGCGTTATACGCAGTATTTT. It yields the protein CASSLGLAGGRYTQYF.

This chain links TRBV5-1 with TRBJ2-2; TRBD1 matches at 10 bases. CDR3 length: 15 residues. Germline-derived CDR1 and CDR2 are SGHRS and YFSETQ. J lost 5 bases, V lost 5 bases, and 6 bases had no gene match. The DNA for the CDR3 is TGCGCCAGCAGACCCGGGACAGGGGAAACCGGGGAGCTGTTTTTT. Its translation: CASRPGTGETGELFF.

The V call is TRBV5-1, the J call TRBJ1-4; 8 bases line up with TRBD1. The CDR3 is 14 amino acids. Looked up from germline, CDR1 is SGHRS and CDR2 is YFSETQ. V was clipped by 5 bases and J by 7 bases; unmatched bases: 7. The CDR3 region has the DNA TGCGCCAGCAGTAAACAGGGGGAAGGTGAAAAACTGTTTTTT. Protein: CASSKQGEGEKLFF.

V is TRBV19 and J is TRBJ1-4, with 8 bases lining up with TRBD1. CDR3 length: 13 residues. J gave up 9 bases and V 8 bases, and 8 bases lay outside the gene matches. CDR1 LNHDA and CDR2 SQIVND come from the germline V gene (reference sequence). DNA of the CDR3: TGTGCCAGTGAGGACAGGGATAAGCAAAAACTGTTTTTT. This gives the protein CASEDRDKQKLFF.

V is TRBV7-6 and J is TRBJ2-5; D uncertain. CDR3 size: 14 residues. The germline V gene encodes CDR1 SGHVS and CDR2 FNYEAQ. V dropped 3 bases and J dropped 4 bases, with 12 bases sitting between them. The CDR3 region has the DNA TGTGCCAGCAGCTTGCGCAACCCCCCAGAGACCCAGTACTTC. Its translation is CASSLRNPPETQYF.

This chain connects TRBV29-1 to TRBJ2-7; 8 bases are a match to TRBD1. With 5 bases clipped from V and 2 bases from J, the junction kept 5 bases outside the gene matches. Germline V gives CDR1 SQVTM, CDR2 ANQGSEA. The CDR3 has 13 residues. The CDR3 reads CSVLLTGAYEQYF. In DNA form, the CDR3 reads TGCAGCGTTTTGTTGACAGGGGCCTACGAGCAGTACTTC.

The rearrangement links TRBV10-3 to TRBJ2-1; D perhaps matches TRBD2 (7 bases). The CDR3 length is 14 residues. The V gene's germline CDR1 is ENHRY and CDR2 SYGVKD. Trimming cost V 10 bases and J 8 bases, with 21 bases left between them. CDR3 in amino acids: CATTRRGRSDEQFF. The DNA for the CDR3 is TGTGCCACCACGAGGCGGGGGCGAAGCGATGAGCAGTTCTTC.

This chain joins TRBV7-2 and TRBJ2-5; D possibly corresponds to TRBD1 (5 bases). The germline V and J ends were trimmed by 2 bases and 5 bases, with 12 bases remaining between them. The CDR3 sequence is 14 residues long. Germline assignment: CDR1 SGHTA and CDR2 FQGNSA. The CDR3 here is CASSLFGRAETQYF. CDR3 coding DNA: TGTGCCAGCAGCTTATTCGGCAGGGCGGAGACCCAGTACTTC.

The V call is TRBV7-3, the J call TRBJ2-1; 8 positions agree with TRBD2. Per germline, CDR1 SGHTA and CDR2 FQGTGA. Trimming took 5 bases from V and 4 from J; bases not matched to a gene: 10. The CDR3 covers 16 residues. CDR3 amino acids: CASSRTSGGPYNEQFF. The CDR3 nucleotides are TGTGCCAGCAGCCGTACATCGGGGGGGCCTTACAATGAGCAGTTCTTC. Combining the CDR3 with reference TRBV7-3 and TRBJ2-1 gives the whole variable domain GAGVSQTPSNKVTEKGKYVELRCDPISGHTALYWYRQSLGQGPEFLIYFQGTGAADDSGLPNDRFFAVRPEGSVSTLKIQRTERGDSAVYLCASSRTSGGPYNEQFFGPGTRLTVL.

In this sample, this clone turned up once. The chain employs TRBV15 and TRBJ1-1; D possibly corresponds to TRBD1 (6 bases). In germline, CDR1 is LNHNV, CDR2 YYDKDF (reference sequence). This CDR3 is 15 amino acids long. V was trimmed by 2 bases and J by 7 bases, leaving 17 bases between them. CDR3 loop: CATSRLFGTLFEAFF. The CDR3 region has the DNA TGTGCCACCAGCAGATTATTCGGGACACTGTTTGAAGCTTTCTTT.

The V call is TRBV5-1, the J call TRBJ2-5, with a weak D call TRBD2 (6 bases). Germline CDR1 SGHRS, CDR2 YFSETQ. CDR3 length: 17 residues. Trimming pared 0 bases from V and 5 bases from J, leaving 20 bases between. The DNA for the CDR3 is TGCGCCAGCAGCTTGGCCACGCGGGGACCAACGGGGGAGACCCAGTACTTC. Protein product: CASSLATRGPTGETQYF.